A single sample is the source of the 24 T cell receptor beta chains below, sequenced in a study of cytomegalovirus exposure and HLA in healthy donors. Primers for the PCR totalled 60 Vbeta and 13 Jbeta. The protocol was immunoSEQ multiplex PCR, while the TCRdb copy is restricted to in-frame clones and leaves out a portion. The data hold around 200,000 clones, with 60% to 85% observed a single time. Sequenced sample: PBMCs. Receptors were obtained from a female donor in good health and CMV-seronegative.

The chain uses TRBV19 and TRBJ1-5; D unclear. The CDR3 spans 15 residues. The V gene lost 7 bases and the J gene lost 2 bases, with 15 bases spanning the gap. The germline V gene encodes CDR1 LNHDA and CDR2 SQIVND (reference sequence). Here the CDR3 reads CASTPGGLGNQPQHF. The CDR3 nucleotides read TGTGCCAGTACCCCGGGTGGATTGGGCAATCAGCCCCAGCATTTT.

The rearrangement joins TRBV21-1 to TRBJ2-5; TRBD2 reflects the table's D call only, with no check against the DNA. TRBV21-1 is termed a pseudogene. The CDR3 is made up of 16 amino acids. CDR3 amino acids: CASSKGALADQETQYF. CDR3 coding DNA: TGTGCCAGCAGCAAAGGTGCGCTAGCGGACCAAGAGACCCAGTACTTC.

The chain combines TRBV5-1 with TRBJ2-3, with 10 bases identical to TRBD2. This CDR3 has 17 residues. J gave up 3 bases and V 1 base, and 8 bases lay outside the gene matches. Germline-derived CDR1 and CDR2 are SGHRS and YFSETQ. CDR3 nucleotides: TGCGCCAGCAGCTTGTTCCGCCGGACTAGCGGAACAGATACGCAGTATTTT. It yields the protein CASSLFRRTSGTDTQYF.

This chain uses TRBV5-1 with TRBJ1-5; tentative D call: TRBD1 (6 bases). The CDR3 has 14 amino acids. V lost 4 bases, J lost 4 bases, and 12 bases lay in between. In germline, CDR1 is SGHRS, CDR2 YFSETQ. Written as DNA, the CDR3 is TGCGCCAGCAGCCCCGGACAGACAAATCAGCCCCAGCATTTT. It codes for CASSPGQTNQPQHF.

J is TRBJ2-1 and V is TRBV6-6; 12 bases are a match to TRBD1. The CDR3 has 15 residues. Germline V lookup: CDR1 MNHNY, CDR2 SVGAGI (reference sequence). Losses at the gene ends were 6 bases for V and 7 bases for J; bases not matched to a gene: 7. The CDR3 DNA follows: TGTGCCAGCAGAACCGGGACAGGGGGCAAGAATGAGCAGTTCTTC. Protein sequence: CASRTGTGGKNEQFF.

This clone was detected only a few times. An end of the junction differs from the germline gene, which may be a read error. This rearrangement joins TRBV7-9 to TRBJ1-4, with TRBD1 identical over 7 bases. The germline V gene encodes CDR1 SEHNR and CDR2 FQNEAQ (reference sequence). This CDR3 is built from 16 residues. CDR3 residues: CSSSLEGGGADEKLFF. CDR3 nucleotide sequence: TGTTCCAGCAGCTTAGAAGGAGGGGGCGCGGATGAAAAACTGTTTTTT.

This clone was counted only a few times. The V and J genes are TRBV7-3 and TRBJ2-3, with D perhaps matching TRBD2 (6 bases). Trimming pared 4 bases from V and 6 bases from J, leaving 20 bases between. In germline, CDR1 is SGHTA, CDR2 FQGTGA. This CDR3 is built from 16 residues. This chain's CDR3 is CASSSPPGLRLDTQYF. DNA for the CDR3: TGTGCCAGCAGCTCCCCGCCGGGACTCCGGCTGGATACGCAGTATTTT.

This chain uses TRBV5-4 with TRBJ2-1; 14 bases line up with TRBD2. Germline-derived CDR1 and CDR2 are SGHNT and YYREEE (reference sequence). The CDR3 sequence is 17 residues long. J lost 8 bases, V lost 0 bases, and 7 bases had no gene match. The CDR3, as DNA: TGTGCCAGCAGCTTGGAGGGGACTAGCGGGGGTATGGATGAGCAGTTCTTC. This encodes CASSLEGTSGGMDEQFF.

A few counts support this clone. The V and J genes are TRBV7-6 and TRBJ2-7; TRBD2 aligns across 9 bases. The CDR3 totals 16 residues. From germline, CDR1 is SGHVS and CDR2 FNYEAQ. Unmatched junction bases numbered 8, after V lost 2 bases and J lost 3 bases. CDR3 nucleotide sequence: TGTGCCAGCAGCTTACCAGGCGGGGGGGACCTCTACGAGCAGTACTTC. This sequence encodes CASSLPGGGDLYEQYF. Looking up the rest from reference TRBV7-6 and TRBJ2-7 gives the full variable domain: GAGVSQSPRYKVTKRGQDVALRCDPISGHVSLYWYRQALGQGPEFLTYFNYEAQQDKSGLPNDRFSAERPEGSISTLTIQRTEQRDSAMYRCASSLPGGGDLYEQYFGPGTRLTVT.

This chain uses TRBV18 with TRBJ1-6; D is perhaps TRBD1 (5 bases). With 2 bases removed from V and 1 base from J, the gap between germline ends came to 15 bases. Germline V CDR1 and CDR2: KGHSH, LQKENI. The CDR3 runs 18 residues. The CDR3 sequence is CASSPRGSTASYNSPLHF. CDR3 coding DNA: TGTGCCAGCTCACCAAGGGGCAGTACTGCGTCCTATAATTCACCCCTCCACTTT.

The CDR3 protein is CASSFFSSGNTIYF. Written as DNA, the CDR3 is TGTGCCAGCAGTTTTTTCTCCTCTGGAAACACCATATATTTT. The V call is TRBV28, the J call TRBJ1-3; D call uncertain. V was cut by 3 bases and J by 0 bases, with 6 bases left in between. CDR3 length equals 14 residues. Germline CDR1 MDHEN, CDR2 SYDVKM. The complete variable domain, with remaining parts taken from reference TRBV28 and TRBJ1-3, reads DVKVTQSSRYLVKRTGEKVFLECVQDMDHENMFWYRQDPGLGLRLIYFSYDVKMKEKGDIPEGYSVSREKKERFSLILESASTNQTSMYLCASSFFSSGNTIYFGEGSWLTVV.

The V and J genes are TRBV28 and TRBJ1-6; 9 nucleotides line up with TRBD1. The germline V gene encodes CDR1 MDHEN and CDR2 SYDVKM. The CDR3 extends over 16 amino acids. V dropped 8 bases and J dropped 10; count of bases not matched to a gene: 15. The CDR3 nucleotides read TGTGCCAGCTACCGGAGGTTGGGACAGGGACGATCACCCCTCCACTTT. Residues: CASYRRLGQGRSPLHF. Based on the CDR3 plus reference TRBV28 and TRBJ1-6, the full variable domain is DVKVTQSSRYLVKRTGEKVFLECVQDMDHENMFWYRQDPGLGLRLIYFSYDVKMKEKGDIPEGYSVSREKKERFSLILESASTNQTSMYLCASYRRLGQGRSPLHFGNGTRLTVT.

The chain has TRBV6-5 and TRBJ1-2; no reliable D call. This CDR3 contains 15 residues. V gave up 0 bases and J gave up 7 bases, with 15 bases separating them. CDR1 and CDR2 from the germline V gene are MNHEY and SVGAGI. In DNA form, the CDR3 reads TGTGCCAGCAGTTACTCGGGAGGCAAATCGGCTGGCTACACCTTC. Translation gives CASSYSGGKSAGYTF.

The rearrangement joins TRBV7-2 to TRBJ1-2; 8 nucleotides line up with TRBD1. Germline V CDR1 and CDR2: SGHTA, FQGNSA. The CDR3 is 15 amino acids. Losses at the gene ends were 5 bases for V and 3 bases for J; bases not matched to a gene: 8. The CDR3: CASSPQGAPYYGYTF. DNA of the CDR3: TGTGCCAGCAGCCCTCAGGGGGCGCCGTACTATGGCTACACCTTC.

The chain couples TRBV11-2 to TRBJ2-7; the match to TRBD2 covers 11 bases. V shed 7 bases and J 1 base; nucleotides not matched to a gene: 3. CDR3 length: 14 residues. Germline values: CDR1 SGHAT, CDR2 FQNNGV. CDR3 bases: TGTGCCAGCACAGGGACTAGCGGTTCCTACGAGCAGTACTTC. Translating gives CASTGTSGSYEQYF.

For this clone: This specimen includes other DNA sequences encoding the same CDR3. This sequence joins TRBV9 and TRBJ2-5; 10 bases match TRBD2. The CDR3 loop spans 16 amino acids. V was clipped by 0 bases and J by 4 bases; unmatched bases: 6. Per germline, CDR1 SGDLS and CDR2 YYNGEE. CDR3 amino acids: CASSVGGLAGVETQYF. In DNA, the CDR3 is TGTGCCAGCAGCGTAGGGGGGCTAGCGGGAGTAGAGACCCAGTACTTC.

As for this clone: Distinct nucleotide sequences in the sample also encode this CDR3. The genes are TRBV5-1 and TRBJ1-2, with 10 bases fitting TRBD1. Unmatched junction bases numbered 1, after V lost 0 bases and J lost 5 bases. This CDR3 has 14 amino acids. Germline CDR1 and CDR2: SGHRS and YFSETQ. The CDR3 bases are TGCGCCAGCAGCTTGGGACAGGGGGCGTATGGCTACACCTTC. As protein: CASSLGQGAYGYTF.

As DNA, the CDR3 is TGTGCCAGCAGTTTTCGGCCAGGGACTAGCGGGCACGAGCAGTACTTC. The encoded protein is CASSFRPGTSGHEQYF. The V and J genes are TRBV27 and TRBJ2-7; 12 bases fit TRBD2. From germline, CDR1 is MNHEY and CDR2 SMNVEV (reference sequence). This CDR3 comprises 16 residues. V lost 3 bases and J lost 5; bases outside the gene matches: 8.

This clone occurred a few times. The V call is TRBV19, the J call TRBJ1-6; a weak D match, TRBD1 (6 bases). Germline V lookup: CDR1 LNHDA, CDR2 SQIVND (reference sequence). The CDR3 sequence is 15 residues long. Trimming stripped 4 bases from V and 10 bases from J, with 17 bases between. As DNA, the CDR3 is TGTGCCAGTAGTAAGGGGGTGTCGGTTAGGTCACCCCTCCACTTT. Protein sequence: CASSKGVSVRSPLHF.

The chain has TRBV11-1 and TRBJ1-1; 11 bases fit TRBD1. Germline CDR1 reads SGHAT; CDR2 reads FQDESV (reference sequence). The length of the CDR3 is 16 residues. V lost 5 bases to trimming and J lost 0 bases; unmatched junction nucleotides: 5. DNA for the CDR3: TGTGCCAGCAGCCCCCGGGACAGGGGGTTGAACACTGAAGCTTTCTTT. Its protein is CASSPRDRGLNTEAFF. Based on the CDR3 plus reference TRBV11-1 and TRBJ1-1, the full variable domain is EAEVAQSPRYKITEKSQAVAFWCDPISGHATLYWYRQILGQGPELLVQFQDESVVDDSQLPKDRFSAERLKGVDSTLKIQPAELGDSAMYLCASSPRDRGLNTEAFFGQGTRLTVV.

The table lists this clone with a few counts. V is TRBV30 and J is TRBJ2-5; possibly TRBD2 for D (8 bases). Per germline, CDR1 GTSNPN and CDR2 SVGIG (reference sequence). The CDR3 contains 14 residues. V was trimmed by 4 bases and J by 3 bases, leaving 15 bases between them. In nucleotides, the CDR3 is TGTGCCTGGAACGGGAGGGGGCTAGAAGAGACCCAGTACTTC. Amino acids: CAWNGRGLEETQYF.

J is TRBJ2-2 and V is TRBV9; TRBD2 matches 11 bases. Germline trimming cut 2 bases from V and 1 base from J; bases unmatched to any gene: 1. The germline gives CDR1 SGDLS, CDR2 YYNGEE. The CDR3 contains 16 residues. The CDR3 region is CASSVGTSGNTGELFF. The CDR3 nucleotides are TGTGCCAGCAGCGTTGGGACTAGCGGGAACACCGGGGAGCTGTTTTTT.

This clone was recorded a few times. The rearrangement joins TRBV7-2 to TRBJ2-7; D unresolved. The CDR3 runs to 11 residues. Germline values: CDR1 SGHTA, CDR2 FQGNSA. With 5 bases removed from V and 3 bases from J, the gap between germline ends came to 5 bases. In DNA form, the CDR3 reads TGTGCCAGCAGCCCCGGCTACGAGCAGTACTTC. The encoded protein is CASSPGYEQYF.

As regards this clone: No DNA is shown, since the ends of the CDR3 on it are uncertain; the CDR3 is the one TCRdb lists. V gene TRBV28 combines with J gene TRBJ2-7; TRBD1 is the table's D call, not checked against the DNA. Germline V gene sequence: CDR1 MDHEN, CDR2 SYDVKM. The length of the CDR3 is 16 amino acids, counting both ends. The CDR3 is CASSSSTGWGDDEQYF.